This T cell receptor beta chain was captured in a study of shared clonotypes between healthy human individuals (dated by TCRdb to about 2020). Describing the broader study: A couple of women and three men aged 18 to 49 years were included in the cohort. Per donor, three plates each were used for CD4 naive and CD4 memory, two for CD8 naive, and one for CD8 memory. The study deeply sequenced blood TCR repertoires of five healthy adults to estimate repertoire size and the extent of clonotype sharing between individuals. To increase sequencing depth and limit assay-specific biases, TCR repertoire library preparation and sequencing were carried out by different laboratories using diverse techniques. Each donor's leukapheresis produced roughly between roughly 0.85 and 9 billion PBMCs.

From cysteine to phenylalanine, the CDR3 is 15 amino acids long. Only the CDR3 portion is preserved as DNA: 45 bases, with reading frame beginning at the first base. Looking up the germline V gene (reference sequence) yields CDR1 SGHKS and CDR2 YYEKEE. V trim: 1 base; J trim: 2 bases; unmatched bases: 4. Using the deep immunoSEQ assay, TCR CDR3 regions were amplified from genomic DNA by multiplex PCR. For each cell subset, the extracted genomic DNA was distributed evenly across all wells of several immunoSEQ 96-well plates, and each plate served as one replicate. For sorted subsets, about 200 ng genomic DNA, equal to 25,000 to 35,000 T cell genomes, was loaded into each replicate PCR. Purified libraries were quantified with a Qubit 3.0 fluorometer, sized on a Bioanalyzer 2100, and re-quantified with the KAPA Library Quantification kit. Every immunoSEQ 96-well plate was sequenced on a dedicated single-read 150-cycle Illumina NextSeq 550 flow cell. The original pipeline was this. Because the immunoSEQ output held only junctional sequences and lacked quality scores, the filtering could not match the filtering applied to full-length reads. Sequences were annotated with PyIR, a Python wrapper for IgBLAST v1.9, and V/J genes and CDR3 were assigned using IMGT germline references. Reads were removed for weak V/J assignments (E-value above 1e-6), missing CDR3, stop codons, out-of-frame junctions, or ambiguous translated residues. V3J clonotypes were defined as sequences sharing an identical inferred V gene, J gene, and CDR3 amino acid sequence. Percentage overlap between repertoires was computed as shared unique clonotypes divided by the size of the smaller repertoire. Repertoire richness was assessed with RTK rarefaction, the Chao1 estimator, and Recon v2.1 estimates of unobserved clonotypes. Generation probabilities for all TCRbeta clonotypes obtained by the gDNA method from several donors were computed using OLGA. Held by TCRdb, this immuneACCESS table contains in-frame sequences only and omits some clones. Under half of the omission traces to an unresolved V gene where checked; the cause of the rest is unknown. The V and J calls and clone size are taken from that table; D and trimming were inferred from the DNA. Across this sample there are approximately 600,000 clones, with 85% to 95% seen only once. 0.095% to 0.14% of the sample lies in the top ten.

CD8 naive samples consisted of CD45RO-negative cells that were positively selected for CCR7, yielding a CD45RA+CCR7+ population without TemRA cells. Healthy HIV-negative adults with no recently reported acute infections or vaccinations were included as donors. Every donor was a Caucasian adult residing in Nashville, Tennessee, USA. Blood was collected by leukapheresis, and PBMCs were isolated by Ficoll-Histopaque density gradient centrifugation and then cryopreserved in liquid nitrogen vapor phase. Analytical flow cytometry was used to check the purity and quantity of each magnetically sorted T cell population. Each sorted fraction had its genomic DNA isolated and then quantified by UV absorbance on a Nanodrop 2000c. Comments on this clone: The antigen this receptor binds is unknown. Base qualities are not at hand, and no much larger clone is one base apart.

The paper's findings and limits, for the study overall: Even with the large sequencing depth, rarefaction of the sorted-subset datasets indicated that sequencing was incomplete. Sampling was restricted to blood, and TCR repertoires in tissues likely differ from the TCR repertoires found in blood. Compared with non-shared clonotypes, the clonotypes found in all four sorted-subset donors had higher generation probabilities. Approximately 5% of naive CD4, around 3.5% of naive CD8, roughly 2.5% of memory CD4, and around 0.42% of memory CD8 clonotypes were shared across a few donors. Pairwise subsampling led to the expectation that sequencing depth would affect the degree of clonotype sharing among donors. Estimated clonotype richness was generally larger for naive than for memory subsets. The genetic and exposure-history diversity represented was limited by the small number of donors.

The material sequenced was naive CD8+ T cells sorted from blood. The intended sense of this specimen's cell subset or site label: CD45RA+CCR7+. The sequence derives from a woman in her 30s in good health. The receptor chain draws on TRBV5-5 and TRBJ2-7; 9 bases in between match TRBD2. The sequenced DNA: TGTGCCAGCAGCTTGATTAGCGGGAGTACCTACGAGCAGTACTTC. This translates into CASSLISGSTYEQYF.